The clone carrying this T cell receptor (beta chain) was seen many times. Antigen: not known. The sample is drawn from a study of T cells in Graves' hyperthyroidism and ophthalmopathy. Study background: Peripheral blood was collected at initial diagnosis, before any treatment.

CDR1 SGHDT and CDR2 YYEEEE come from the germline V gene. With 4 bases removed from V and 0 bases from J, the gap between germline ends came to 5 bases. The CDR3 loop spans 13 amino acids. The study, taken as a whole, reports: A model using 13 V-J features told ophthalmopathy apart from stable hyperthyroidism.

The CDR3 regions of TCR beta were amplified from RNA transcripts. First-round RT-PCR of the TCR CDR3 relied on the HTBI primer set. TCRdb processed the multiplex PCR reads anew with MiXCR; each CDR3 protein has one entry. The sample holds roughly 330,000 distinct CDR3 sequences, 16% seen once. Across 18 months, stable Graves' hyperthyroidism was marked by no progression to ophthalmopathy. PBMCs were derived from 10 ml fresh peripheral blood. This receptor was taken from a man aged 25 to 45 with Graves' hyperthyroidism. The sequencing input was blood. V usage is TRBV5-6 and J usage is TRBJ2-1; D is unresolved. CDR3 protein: CASSISSYNEQFF. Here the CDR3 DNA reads TGTGCCAGCAGCATTTCCTCCTACAATGAGCAGTTCTTC.